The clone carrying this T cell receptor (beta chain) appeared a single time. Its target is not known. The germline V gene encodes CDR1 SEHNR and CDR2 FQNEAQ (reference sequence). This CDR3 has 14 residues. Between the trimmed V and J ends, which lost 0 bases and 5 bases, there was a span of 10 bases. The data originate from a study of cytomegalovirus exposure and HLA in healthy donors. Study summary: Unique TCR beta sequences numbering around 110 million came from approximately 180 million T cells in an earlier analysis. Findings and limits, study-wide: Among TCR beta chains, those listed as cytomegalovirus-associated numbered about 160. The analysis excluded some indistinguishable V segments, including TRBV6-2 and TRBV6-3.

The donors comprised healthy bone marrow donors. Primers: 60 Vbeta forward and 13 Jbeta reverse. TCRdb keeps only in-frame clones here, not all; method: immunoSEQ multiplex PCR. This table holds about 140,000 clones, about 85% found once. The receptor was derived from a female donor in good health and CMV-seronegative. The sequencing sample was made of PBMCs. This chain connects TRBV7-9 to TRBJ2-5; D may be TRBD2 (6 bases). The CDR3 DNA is TGTGCCAGCAGCTTAGCTCGAGGGAGGGAGACCCAGTACTTC. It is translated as CASSLARGRETQYF.